These T cell receptor beta chains were read from a single sample in a study of beta chain features in type 1 diabetes. The table came from immunoSEQ multiplex PCR; TCRdb's copy has only in-frame clones and leaves some out. Counted here are approximately 600,000 clones, around 11% occurring once; the ten biggest clones make up over 0.1%. Sequencing was performed on naive CD4+ T cells from blood. Receptor source: a man aged 25 to 40 with type 1 diabetes. Both conserved end residues are trimmed from each CDR3. A D gene is named only where the DNA matches it firmly.

ASSSHRSLYEPGGYEQY	TRBV5-5	TRBJ2-7	TRBD2
ASSFYYNNEQF	TRBV5-4	TRBJ2-1	NA
AWSFGDPNQPQH	TRBV30	TRBJ1-5	NA
ASTTDLSTDTQY	TRBV2	TRBJ2-3	NA
ASSPGRQETQY	TRBV5-6	TRBJ2-5	NA
AISKGVVDSPLH	TRBV10-3	TRBJ1-6	NA
ASSPTWTSQETQY	TRBV27	TRBJ2-5	TRBD2
ASSLVQGSAGELF	TRBV7-6	TRBJ2-2	NA
ASSYSEAGNGYT	TRBV6-6	TRBJ1-2	NA
ASSLDGALVYEQY	TRBV5-1	TRBJ2-7	NA
ASSHEDGPGANVLT	TRBV4-3	TRBJ2-6	NA
ASSRVNSYNEQF	TRBV14	TRBJ2-1	NA
SVADRGKSYEQY	TRBV29-1	TRBJ2-7	TRBD1
ASSPGGNQPQH	TRBV18	TRBJ1-5	NA
ASSPDRGFQETQY	TRBV11-2	TRBJ2-5	TRBD1
ASSSTPRTPIPGELF	TRBV5-6	TRBJ2-2	NA
ASSLVPGDSNQPQH	TRBV5-1	TRBJ1-5	NA
ASSSTMWGSTDTQY	TRBV7-2	TRBJ2-3	NA
ASSQEQGTQY	TRBV4-2	TRBJ2-3	TRBD1
ASSGLRDAGPYEQY	TRBV9	TRBJ2-7	NA
ASRRQGTDTQY	TRBV2	TRBJ2-3	NA
AWSEVRLEQPQH	TRBV30	TRBJ1-5	NA
ASSPDGGGETQY	TRBV27	TRBJ2-5	NA
ASGGTYGNTIY	TRBV9	TRBJ1-3	NA
ASSDFYRGADTQY	TRBV10-1	TRBJ2-3	TRBD1
ASLQGQRTDTQY	TRBV28	TRBJ2-3	TRBD1
ASTLVRGNSPLH	TRBV19	TRBJ1-6	NA
ASSRKGEDRGRTDTQY	TRBV7-2	TRBJ2-3	TRBD1
ASMNGYGYT	TRBV28	TRBJ1-2	NA
ASSPITGELF	TRBV5-4	TRBJ2-2	NA
ASSSTGGSYNEQF	TRBV7-2	TRBJ2-1	TRBD1
ASSKGQSNEKLF	TRBV9	TRBJ1-4	TRBD1
ASSATGSYNEQF	TRBV6-6	TRBJ2-1	TRBD1
ASSLGSGALYNEQF	TRBV7-2	TRBJ2-1	NA
AWSSRDYGYT	TRBV30	TRBJ1-2	NA
ASSFHGTEAF	TRBV7-2	TRBJ1-1	NA
ASSQEGRTGSYEQY	TRBV4-3	TRBJ2-7	TRBD1
ASSPPPQETQY	TRBV18	TRBJ2-5	NA
ASSDRFKGAKNIQY	TRBV2	TRBJ2-4	NA
ASSLAGQGLF	TRBV7-2	TRBJ2-2	NA
ASSLEGSSSGNTIY	TRBV5-4	TRBJ1-3	NA
ASTPLAGPSATDTQY	TRBV5-1	TRBJ2-3	NA
ASSQDLPGGYGYT	TRBV4-1	TRBJ1-2	NA
ASSYSSGPNQPQH	TRBV6-5	TRBJ1-5	NA
ASSTGGLSSYGYT	TRBV18	TRBJ1-2	NA